The T cell receptor beta chain under discussion was sequenced for a study of blood T cell repertoires in COVID-19. Across the whole study: The samples span acute and convalescent COVID-19 from the United States, Italy and Spain. PBMCs, B-cell-depleted T cells, or T cells were the source of the cDNA or gDNA that made up the material.

Source study methods: Estimates of nucleated cell counts were drawn from the amplification of reference gene primers. Clones were sequenced by immunoSEQ multiplex PCR, and TCRdb holds only the in-frame ones, with some missing. The V and J calls and the clone size are those of that table, but D and trimming were determined from the DNA. Here the sample spans 250,000 or so clones, around nine tenths being singletons. This CDR3 is 12 amino acids long. Germline CDR1 SQVTM, CDR2 ANQGSEA. V was clipped by 7 bases and J by 5 bases; unmatched bases: 7. The sequence was collected from a man between 35 and 55 years old with active or convalescent COVID-19. The chain recombines TRBV29-1 with TRBJ2-7; TRBD1 agrees at 8 bases. The sequenced sample consisted of peripheral blood. Written as DNA, the CDR3 is TGCAGCGGTAGACAGGGGTCAAACGAGCAGTACTTC. Encoded protein: CSGRQGSNEQYF.